This is a list of T cell receptor beta chains from one sample in a study of cytomegalovirus exposure and HLA in healthy donors. Only in-frame clones appear in the TCRdb table, and some are missing; sequencing was by immunoSEQ multiplex PCR. Of around 150,000 clones in the sample, approximately 80% were seen once. Sequencing was carried out using PBMCs. The receptors were gathered from a woman aged 40 to 50 in good health and CMV-seronegative. Both conserved end residues are part of each CDR3. D genes are given only for firm matches. Size values are once, few and many counts, or a class for expanded clones, and some rows have none.

abundance	j_gene	v_gene	d_gene	CDR3aa	CDR3nt
few	TRBJ2-7	TRBV11-3	-	CASSLEAGDTYEQYF	TGTGCCAGCAGCTTAGAGGCAGGGGATACCTACGAGCAGTACTTC
-	TRBJ1-2	TRBV6-5	-	CASSYSTDLNYGYTF	TGTGCCAGCAGTTACTCAACAGATTTGAACTATGGCTACACCTTC
-	TRBJ1-5	TRBV6-1	-	CASRAGPTVNQPQHF	TGTGCCAGCAGGGCGGGACCGACAGTCAATCAGCCCCAGCATTTT
once	TRBJ2-3	TRBV9	-	CASSVASGTSTDTQYF	TGTGCCAGCAGCGTAGCTTCCGGGACTAGCACAGATACGCAGTATTTT
-	TRBJ1-4	TRBV7-9	-	CASSLGTATRSEKLFF	TGTGCCAGCAGCTTAGGGACAGCTACCCGGAGCGAAAAACTGTTTTTT
once	TRBJ2-1	TRBV19	-	CASSGEGYEQFF	TGTGCCAGTAGTGGAGAGGGCTATGAGCAGTTCTTC
-	TRBJ1-1	TRBV5-1	TRBD1	CASRVGQEGTEAFF	TGCGCCAGCAGGGTGGGACAGGAGGGCACTGAAGCTTTCTTT
-	TRBJ1-2	TRBV6-1	TRBD1	CASSKTGTLNYGYTF	TGTGCCAGCAGTAAGACAGGGACCCTTAACTATGGCTACACCTTC
few	TRBJ2-5	TRBV27	TRBD1	CASSLSHRGLETTQYF	TGTGCCAGCAGTTTATCCCACAGGGGGCTGGAGACGACCCAGTACTTC
-	TRBJ2-1	TRBV7-9	-	CASDYESSYNEQFF	TGTGCCAGTGACTACGAGAGCTCCTACAATGAGCAGTTCTTC
-	TRBJ1-1	TRBV10-3	-	CAISDPGTTEAFF	TGTGCCATCAGTGACCCCGGGACTACTGAAGCTTTCTTT
-	TRBJ2-2	TRBV10-3	TRBD1	CAINPTGGDTGELFF	TGTGCCATCAATCCGACAGGGGGGGACACCGGGGAGCTGTTTTTT
-	TRBJ1-1	TRBV29-1	TRBD1	CSVHRDRGNTEAFF	TGCAGCGTTCACCGGGACAGGGGGAATACTGAAGCTTTCTTT
-	TRBJ2-5	TRBV6-4	-	CASSVKAPGNQETQYF	TGTGCCAGCAGTGTTAAGGCCCCCGGGAACCAAGAGACCCAGTACTTC
-	TRBJ1-4	TRBV28	TRBD1	CASIPFETGPNEKLFF	TGTGCCAGCATCCCCTTCGAGACAGGGCCTAATGAAAAACTGTTTTTT
-	TRBJ1-2	TRBV2	TRBD1	CASRGTEGYTF	TGTGCCAGCAGGGGGACAGAAGGCTACACCTTC
-	TRBJ1-1	TRBV28	-	CASSFLGVSAMNTEAFF	TGTGCCAGCAGTTTTTTGGGAGTTAGTGCGATGAACACTGAAGCTTTCTTT
-	TRBJ1-5	TRBV4-3	-	CASSLRHRVDQPQHF	TGCGCCAGCAGCCTTCGCCACAGGGTCGATCAGCCCCAGCATTTT
-	TRBJ1-2	TRBV7-9	-	CASNSLSEEYGYTF	TGTGCCAGCAACTCATTATCCGAGGAGTATGGCTACACCTTC
-	TRBJ1-2	TRBV28	-	CASSRGGHYGYTF	TGTGCCAGCAGCCGTGGGGGCCATTATGGCTACACCTTC
-	TRBJ2-7	TRBV7-2	TRBD2	CASSPAGGAGGVYEQYF	TGTGCCAGCAGCCCTGCGGGTGGGGCGGGGGGAGTCTACGAGCAGTACTTC
few	TRBJ1-2	TRBV13	TRBD1	CASSQGQGALDGYTF	TGTGCCAGCAGCCAAGGGCAGGGGGCGCTGGATGGCTACACCTTC
-	TRBJ1-4	TRBV7-9	-	CASSLEAGLTNEKLFF	TGTGCCAGCAGCTTAGAGGCAGGCTTAACTAATGAAAAACTGTTTTTT
-	TRBJ1-5	TRBV15	-	CATSRDTFGTGRDQPQHF	TGTGCCACCAGCAGAGACACCTTCGGCACAGGGCGAGATCAGCCCCAGCATTTT
-	TRBJ2-3	TRBV28	TRBD1	CASGQGQGGDTQYF	TGTGCCAGCGGGCAGGGACAGGGAGGAGATACGCAGTATTTT
few	TRBJ2-4	TRBV4-3	TRBD1	CASSQSGTGGNIQYF	TGCGCCAGCAGCCAGTCCGGGACAGGGGGAAACATTCAGTACTTC
-	TRBJ2-2	TRBV7-3	TRBD1	CASSLTGTDTGELFF	TGTGCCAGCAGCTTAACGGGGACAGACACCGGGGAGCTGTTTTTT
-	TRBJ1-1	TRBV6-1	-	CASSAQGWNTEAFF	TGTGCCAGCAGTGCCCAGGGCTGGAACACTGAAGCTTTCTTT
-	TRBJ2-5	TRBV4-3	-	CASSQDFLASETQYF	TGCGCCAGCAGCCAAGATTTCCTAGCGTCGGAGACCCAGTACTTC
-	TRBJ1-4	TRBV5-1	TRBD1	CASSYDRVDEKLFF	TGCGCCAGCAGCTACGACAGGGTAGATGAAAAACTGTTTTTT
-	TRBJ1-2	TRBV2	TRBD1	CASSDFGTGPDYGYTF	TGTGCCAGCAGTGATTTTGGGACAGGGCCTGACTATGGCTACACCTTC
-	TRBJ2-2	TRBV29-1	-	CSVQKEGGGELFF	TGCAGCGTTCAAAAGGAGGGAGGCGGGGAGCTGTTTTTT
-	TRBJ2-2	TRBV6-5	TRBD1	CASSRDRGATGELFF	TGTGCCAGCAGCCGTGACAGGGGGGCCACCGGGGAGCTGTTTTTT
-	TRBJ1-3	TRBV15	-	CATSTDRSSGNTIYF	TGTGCCACCAGCACGGACAGATCCTCTGGAAACACCATATATTTT
once	TRBJ2-5	TRBV5-1	TRBD1	CASSRDRGWDLETQYF	TGCGCCAGCAGCCGGGACAGGGGATGGGATCTGGAGACCCAGTACTTC
-	TRBJ2-3	TRBV5-1	TRBD2	CASSLVELAGGTDTQYF	TGCGCCAGCAGCTTGGTCGAACTAGCGGGGGGGACAGATACGCAGTATTTT
once	TRBJ2-7	TRBV29-1	-	CSVRPRSGQQYF	TGCAGCGTCAGACCCAGGTCCGGTCAGCAGTACTTC
-	TRBJ1-2	TRBV19	TRBD1	CASSVGQGLNYGYTF	TGTGCCAGTAGTGTTGGACAGGGGTTAAACTATGGCTACACCTTC
-	TRBJ1-1	TRBV29-1	-	CSVEEAPGHGMNTEAFF	TGCAGCGTTGAAGAGGCACCAGGGCACGGCATGAACACTGAAGCTTTCTTT
-	TRBJ1-2	TRBV5-4	-	CASSLEAGMAFNYGYTF	TGTGCCAGCAGCTTGGAAGCGGGTATGGCCTTTAACTATGGCTACACCTTC
-	TRBJ1-4	TRBV7-9	-	CASSPAGTTNEKLFF	TGTGCCAGCAGCCCCGCCGGGACTACTAATGAAAAACTGTTTTTT
-	TRBJ2-1	TRBV7-6	-	CASTELPGSYNEQFF	TGTGCCAGCACCGAACTCCCAGGCTCCTACAATGAGCAGTTCTTC
few	TRBJ1-1	TRBV5-4	-	CASSYTKNTEAFF	TGTGCCAGCAGCTACACAAAGAACACTGAAGCTTTCTTT
-	TRBJ2-2	TRBV19	-	CASTPGSSWTGELFF	TGTGCCAGTACCCCGGGATCATCTTGGACCGGGGAGCTGTTTTTT
few	TRBJ2-6	TRBV25-1	-	CASSEWTVSGANVLTF	TGTGCCAGCAGTGAGTGGACAGTCTCTGGGGCCAACGTCCTGACTTTC
-	TRBJ1-1	TRBV11-2	-	CASSLVVSSEAFF	TGTGCCAGCAGTTTAGTTGTTAGTTCTGAAGCTTTCTTT
-	TRBJ1-5	TRBV6-5	TRBD1	CASSRTGALNQPQHF	TGTGCCAGCAGCCGGACAGGGGCACTCAATCAGCCCCAGCATTTT
few	TRBJ2-3	TRBV18	-	CASSPDSLSTDTQYF	TGTGCCAGCTCACCGGATAGCCTCAGCACAGATACGCAGTATTTT
-	TRBJ1-5	TRBV7-2	-	CASSFHSNQPQHF	TGTGCCAGCAGCTTTCATAGCAATCAGCCCCAGCATTTT
-	TRBJ2-7	TRBV6-1	-	CASWEPWSYEQYF	TGTGCCAGCTGGGAGCCGTGGTCCTACGAGCAGTACTTC
-	TRBJ1-4	TRBV11-3	-	CASSLRPGEKLFF	TGTGCCAGCAGCTTAAGGCCGGGTGAAAAACTGTTTTTT
-	TRBJ2-7	TRBV6-5	TRBD1	CASSPSGGQGTEQYF	TGTGCCAGCAGTCCGTCAGGGGGCCAGGGCACCGAGCAGTACTTC
-	TRBJ2-1	TRBV30	-	CAWSAAGREQFF	TGTGCCTGGAGTGCGGCGGGGAGAGAGCAGTTCTTC